This TCR beta chain appears in the sequencing data of a study of cytomegalovirus exposure and HLA in healthy donors. Study-wide background: The platform used for the 120 or so validation repertoires matched that of the roughly 720 first-cohort repertoires, a later analysis reported.

Germline V gene sequence: CDR1 SGHNT, CDR2 YYREEE (reference sequence). Between the trimmed V and J ends, which lost 4 bases and 2 bases, there was a span of 9 bases. This CDR3 has 13 amino acids. Repertoires were generated with immunoSEQ multiplex PCR, while TCRdb's copy carries only in-frame clones and drops some. The data show tens of thousands of clones, roughly 89% seen once. Sequenced: PBMCs. This clonotype originated in a woman aged 18 to 35 in good health and CMV-seropositive. The J gene is TRBJ1-2, the V gene TRBV5-4; D is possibly TRBD1 (5 bases). The CDR3 region has the DNA TGTGCCAGCAGCCTGCAGGGCAACTATGGCTACACCTTC. Its protein product is CASSLQGNYGYTF.